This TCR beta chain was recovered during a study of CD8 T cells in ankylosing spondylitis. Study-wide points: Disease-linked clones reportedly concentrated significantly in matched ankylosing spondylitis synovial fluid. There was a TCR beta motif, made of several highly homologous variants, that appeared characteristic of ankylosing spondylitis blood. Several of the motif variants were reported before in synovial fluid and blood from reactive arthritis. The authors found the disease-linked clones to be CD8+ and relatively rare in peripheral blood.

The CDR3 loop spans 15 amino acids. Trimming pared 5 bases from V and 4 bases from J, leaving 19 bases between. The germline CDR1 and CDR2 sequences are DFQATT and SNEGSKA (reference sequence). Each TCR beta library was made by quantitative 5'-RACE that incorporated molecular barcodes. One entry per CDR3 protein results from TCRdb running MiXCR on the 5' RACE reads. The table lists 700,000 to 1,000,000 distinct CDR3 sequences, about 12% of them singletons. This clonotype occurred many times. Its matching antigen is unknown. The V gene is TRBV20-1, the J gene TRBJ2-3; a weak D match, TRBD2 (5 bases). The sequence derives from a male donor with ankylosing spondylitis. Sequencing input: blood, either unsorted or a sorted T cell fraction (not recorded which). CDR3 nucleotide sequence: TGCAGTGCTGGGGTCCGAGCGGCTGAACCAGATACGCAGTATTTT. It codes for CSAGVRAAEPDTQYF.